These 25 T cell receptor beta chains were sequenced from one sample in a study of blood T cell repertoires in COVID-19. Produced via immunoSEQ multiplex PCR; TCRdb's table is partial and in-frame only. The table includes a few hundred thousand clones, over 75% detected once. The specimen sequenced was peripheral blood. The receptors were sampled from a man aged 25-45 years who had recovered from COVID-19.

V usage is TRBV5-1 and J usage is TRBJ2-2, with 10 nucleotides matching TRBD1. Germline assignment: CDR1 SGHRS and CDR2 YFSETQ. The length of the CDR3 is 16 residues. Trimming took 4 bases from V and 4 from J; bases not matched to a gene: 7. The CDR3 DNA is TGCGCCAGCAGCCTGGGTAGGACAGGGGGCACCGGGGAGCTGTTTTTT. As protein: CASSLGRTGGTGELFF.

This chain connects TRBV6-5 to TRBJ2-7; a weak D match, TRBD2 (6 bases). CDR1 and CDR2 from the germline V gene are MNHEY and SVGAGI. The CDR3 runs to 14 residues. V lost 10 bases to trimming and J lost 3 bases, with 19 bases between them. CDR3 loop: CAISQLAQNYEQYF. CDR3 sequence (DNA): TGTGCCATTTCTCAACTAGCACAGAACTACGAGCAGTACTTC.

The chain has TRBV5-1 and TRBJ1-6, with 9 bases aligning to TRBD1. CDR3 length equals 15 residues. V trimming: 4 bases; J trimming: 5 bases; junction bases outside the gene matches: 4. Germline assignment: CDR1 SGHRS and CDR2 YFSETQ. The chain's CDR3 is CASSRGTGNNSPLHF. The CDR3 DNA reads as TGCGCCAGCAGCCGGGGGACAGGGAATAATTCACCCCTCCACTTT.

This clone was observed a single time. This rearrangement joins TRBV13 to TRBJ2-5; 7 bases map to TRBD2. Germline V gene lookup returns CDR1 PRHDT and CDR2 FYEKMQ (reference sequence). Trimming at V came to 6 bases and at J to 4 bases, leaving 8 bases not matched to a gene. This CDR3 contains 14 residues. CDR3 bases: TGTGCCAGCAGTCCCGGGGCTAGCGGAGAGACCCAGTACTTC. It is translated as CASSPGASGETQYF.

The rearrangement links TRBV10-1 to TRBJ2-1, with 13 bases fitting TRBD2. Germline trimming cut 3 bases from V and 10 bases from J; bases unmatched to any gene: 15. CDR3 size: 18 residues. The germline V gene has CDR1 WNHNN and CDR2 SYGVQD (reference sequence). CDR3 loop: CASSDQARTSGGWREQFF. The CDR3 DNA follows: TGCGCCAGCAGTGACCAAGCGAGGACTAGCGGGGGTTGGAGGGAGCAGTTCTTC.

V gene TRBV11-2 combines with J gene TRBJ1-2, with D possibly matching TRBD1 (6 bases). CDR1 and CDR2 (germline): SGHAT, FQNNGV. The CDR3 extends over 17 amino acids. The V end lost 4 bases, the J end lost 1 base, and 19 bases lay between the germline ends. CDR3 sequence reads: CASSSESGTRINYGYTF. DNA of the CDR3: TGTGCCAGCAGCTCGGAGTCCGGGACACGGATTAACTATGGCTACACCTTC.

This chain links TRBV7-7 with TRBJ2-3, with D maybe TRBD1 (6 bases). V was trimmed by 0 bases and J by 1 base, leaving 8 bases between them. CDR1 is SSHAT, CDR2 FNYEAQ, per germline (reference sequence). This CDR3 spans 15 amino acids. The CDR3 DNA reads TGTGCCAGCAGCTTAGCGGGGGCCCGCACAGATACGCAGTATTTT. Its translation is CASSLAGARTDTQYF.

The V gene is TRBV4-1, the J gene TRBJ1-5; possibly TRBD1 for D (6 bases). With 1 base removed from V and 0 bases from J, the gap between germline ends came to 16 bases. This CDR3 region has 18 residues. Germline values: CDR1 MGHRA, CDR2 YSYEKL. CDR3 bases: TGCGCCAGCAGCCAAGGTACGACAGGCGGATTTAGCAATCAGCCCCAGCATTTT. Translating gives CASSQGTTGGFSNQPQHF.

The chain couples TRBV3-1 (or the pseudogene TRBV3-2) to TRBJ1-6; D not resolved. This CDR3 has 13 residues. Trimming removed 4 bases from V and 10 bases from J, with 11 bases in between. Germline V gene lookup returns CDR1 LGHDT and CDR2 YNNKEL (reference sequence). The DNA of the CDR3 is TGTGCCAGCAGCCTTTTAACGGTGTCACCCCTCCACTTT. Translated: CASSLLTVSPLHF.

CDR3 bases: TGCGCCAGCAGCCAAGGCCCCGCGACGGGGGGATTGAGCTCCTACAATGAGCAGTTCTTC. Translated: CASSQGPATGGLSSYNEQFF. This rearrangement joins TRBV4-1 to TRBJ2-1, with TRBD2 identical over 7 bases. The CDR3 sequence is 20 residues long. J was trimmed by 0 bases and V by 1 base; bases with no gene match: 15. CDR1 and CDR2 (germline): MGHRA, YSYEKL.

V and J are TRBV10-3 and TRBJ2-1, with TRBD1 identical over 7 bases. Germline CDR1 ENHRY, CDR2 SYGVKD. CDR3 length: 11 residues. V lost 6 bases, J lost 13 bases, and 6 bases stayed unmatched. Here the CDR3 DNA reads TGTGCCATCAGCCGGGACAGACTACAGTTCTTC. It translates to CAISRDRLQFF.

CDR3 bases: TGCGCCAGCAGCTTGAGGGGCGACTCTGGAAACACCATATATTTT. This sequence encodes CASSLRGDSGNTIYF. V usage is TRBV5-1 and J usage is TRBJ1-3, with D perhaps TRBD1 (5 bases). The germline V gene has CDR1 SGHRS and CDR2 YFSETQ. Trimming pared 1 base from V and 0 bases from J, leaving 8 bases between. The CDR3 contains 15 residues.

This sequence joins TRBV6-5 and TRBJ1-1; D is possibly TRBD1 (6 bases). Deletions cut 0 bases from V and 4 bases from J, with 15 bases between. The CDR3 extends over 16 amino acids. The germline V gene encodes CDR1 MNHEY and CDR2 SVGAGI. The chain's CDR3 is CASSYSINRAGTEAFF. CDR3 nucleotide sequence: TGTGCCAGCAGTTACTCGATTAACAGGGCGGGCACTGAAGCTTTCTTT.

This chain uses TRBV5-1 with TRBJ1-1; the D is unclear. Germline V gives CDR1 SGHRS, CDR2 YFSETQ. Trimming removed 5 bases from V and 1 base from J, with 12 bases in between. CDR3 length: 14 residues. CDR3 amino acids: CASRGSGGNTEAFF. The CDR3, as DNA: TGCGCCAGCAGGGGGTCGGGAGGGAACACTGAAGCTTTCTTT.

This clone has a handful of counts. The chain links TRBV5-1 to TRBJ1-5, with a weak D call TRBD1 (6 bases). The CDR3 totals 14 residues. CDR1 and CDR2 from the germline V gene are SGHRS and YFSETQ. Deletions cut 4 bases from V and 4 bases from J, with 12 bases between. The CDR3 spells CASSVSTGNQPQHF. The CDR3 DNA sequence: TGCGCCAGCAGCGTGTCGACAGGAAATCAGCCCCAGCATTTT.

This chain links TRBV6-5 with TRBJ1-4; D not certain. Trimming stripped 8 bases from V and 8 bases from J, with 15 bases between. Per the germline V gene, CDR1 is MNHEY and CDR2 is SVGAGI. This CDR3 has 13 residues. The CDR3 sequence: CASGPQPWEKLFF. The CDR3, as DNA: TGTGCCAGCGGCCCCCAACCCTGGGAAAAACTGTTTTTT.

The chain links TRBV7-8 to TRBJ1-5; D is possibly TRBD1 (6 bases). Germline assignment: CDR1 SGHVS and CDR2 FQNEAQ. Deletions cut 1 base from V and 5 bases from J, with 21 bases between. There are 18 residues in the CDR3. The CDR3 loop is CASSLVSLGGRKDQPQHF. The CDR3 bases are TGTGCCAGCAGCTTAGTTTCTCTCGGGGGGCGTAAGGATCAGCCCCAGCATTTT.

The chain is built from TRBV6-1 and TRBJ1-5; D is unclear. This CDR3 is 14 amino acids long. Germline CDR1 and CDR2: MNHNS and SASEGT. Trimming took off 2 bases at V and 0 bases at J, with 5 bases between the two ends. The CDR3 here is CASSEINSNQPQHF. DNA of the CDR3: TGTGCCAGCAGTGAAATCAATAGCAATCAGCCCCAGCATTTT.

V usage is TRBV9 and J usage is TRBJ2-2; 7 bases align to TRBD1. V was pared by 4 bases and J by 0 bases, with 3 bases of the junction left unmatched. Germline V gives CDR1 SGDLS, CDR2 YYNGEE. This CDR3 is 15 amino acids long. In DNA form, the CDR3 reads TGTGCCAGCAGCCCAGACAGGGCGAACACCGGGGAGCTGTTTTTT. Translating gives CASSPDRANTGELFF.

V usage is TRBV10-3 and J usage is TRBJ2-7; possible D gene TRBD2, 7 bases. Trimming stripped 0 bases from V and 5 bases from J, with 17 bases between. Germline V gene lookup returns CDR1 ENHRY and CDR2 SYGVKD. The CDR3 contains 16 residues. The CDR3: CAISESRGGPKDEQYV. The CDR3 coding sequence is TGTGCCATCAGTGAGTCGAGGGGGGGCCCCAAGGACGAGCAGTACGTC.

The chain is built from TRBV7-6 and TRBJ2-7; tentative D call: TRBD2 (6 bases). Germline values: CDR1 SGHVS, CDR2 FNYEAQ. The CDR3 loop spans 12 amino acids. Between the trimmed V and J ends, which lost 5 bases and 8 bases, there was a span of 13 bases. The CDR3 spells CASSPQGGKQYF. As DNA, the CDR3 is TGTGCCAGCAGCCCCCAGGGCGGGAAGCAGTACTTC.

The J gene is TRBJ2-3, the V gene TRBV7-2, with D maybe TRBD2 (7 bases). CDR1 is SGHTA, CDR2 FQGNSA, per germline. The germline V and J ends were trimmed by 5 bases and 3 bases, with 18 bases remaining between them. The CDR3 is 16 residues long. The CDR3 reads CASSRVGGRSTDTQYF. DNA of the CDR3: TGTGCCAGCAGCCGTGTCGGGGGGCGGAGTACAGATACGCAGTATTTT.

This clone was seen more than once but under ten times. This CDR3 reads CSASSAVSGYNEQFF. The CDR3, as DNA: TGCAGTGCTAGTTCGGCGGTCTCGGGTTACAATGAGCAGTTCTTC. This chain uses TRBV20-1 with TRBJ2-1; D not certain. This CDR3 contains 15 residues. Trimming removed 3 bases at V and 4 bases at J, with 16 bases between. CDR1 DFQATT and CDR2 SNEGSKA come from the germline V gene (reference sequence).

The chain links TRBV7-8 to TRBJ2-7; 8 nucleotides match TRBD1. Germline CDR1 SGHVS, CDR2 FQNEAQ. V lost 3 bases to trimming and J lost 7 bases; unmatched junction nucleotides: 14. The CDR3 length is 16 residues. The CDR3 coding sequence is TGTGCCAGCAGCTTGTACCCGGACAGGGAACTACTGGAGCAGTACTTC. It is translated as CASSLYPDRELLEQYF.

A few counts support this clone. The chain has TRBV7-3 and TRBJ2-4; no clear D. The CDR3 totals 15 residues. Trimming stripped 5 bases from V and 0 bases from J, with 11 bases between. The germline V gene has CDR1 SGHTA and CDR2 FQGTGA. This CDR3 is CASSPPGVAKNIQYF. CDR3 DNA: TGTGCCAGCAGCCCCCCTGGAGTAGCCAAAAACATTCAGTACTTC.